Sequencing of this T cell receptor (beta chain) was carried out in a study of blood T cell repertoires in COVID-19. Germline V gives CDR1 MDHEN, CDR2 SYDVKM. This CDR3 is 14 amino acids long. The V segment lost 6 bases and the J segment 3 bases; nucleotides outside the gene matches: 4. Assay used: immunoSEQ multiplex PCR; TCRdb lists only in-frame clones, some missing. Altogether over 200,000 clones are present, 85% to 90% being singletons, with the ten largest covering approximately 3.1%. The participants were between roughly 18 and 100 years old and came from fewer than 25 US areas. The chain links TRBV28 to TRBJ1-4; 7 bases align to TRBD1. The sample consisted of PBMCs or T cells enriched from blood (not recorded which). The TCR comes from a woman aged 45 to 65 in a cohort exposed to, infected with or recovered from COVID-19 (not recorded which). The CDR3 region is CASSSGQSNEKLFF. The CDR3 DNA reads as TGTGCCAGCAGCTCGGGACAGTCTAATGAAAAACTGTTTTTT.